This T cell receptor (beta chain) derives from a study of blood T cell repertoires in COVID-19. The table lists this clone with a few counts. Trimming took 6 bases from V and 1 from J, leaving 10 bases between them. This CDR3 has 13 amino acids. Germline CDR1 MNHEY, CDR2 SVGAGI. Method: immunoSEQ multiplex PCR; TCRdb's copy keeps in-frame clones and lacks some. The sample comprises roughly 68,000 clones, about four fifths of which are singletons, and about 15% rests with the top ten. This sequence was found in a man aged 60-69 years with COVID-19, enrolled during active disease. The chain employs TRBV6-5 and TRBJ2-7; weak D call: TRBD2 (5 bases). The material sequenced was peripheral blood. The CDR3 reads CASRPTGSYEQYF. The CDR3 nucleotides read TGTGCCAGCAGACCCACGGGATCCTACGAGCAGTACTTC.